This entry is about one T cell receptor beta chain. TCRdb keeps only in-frame clones here, not all; method: immunoSEQ multiplex PCR. This sample yields around 60,000 clones, of which around 84% are seen a single time; approximately 1% belongs to the top ten. The data were taken from a study of OX40 agonist ivuxolimab in advanced cancers. Study background: Patients' therapy was ivuxolimab, an antibody that acts as an agonist of OX40 (CD134). A mean age of roughly 60 years, range about 20 to 79, was recorded, and approximately 85% were male. Dose-escalation patients had hepatocellular carcinoma, melanoma, renal cell or head and neck cancer.

CDR1 is SGHRS, CDR2 YFSETQ, per germline. CDR3 length: 15 residues. V lost 2 bases, J lost 1 base, and 12 bases lay in between. The TCR was taken from an adult with an advanced solid tumor such as melanoma, head and neck, liver or kidney cancer. This sample comprised CD4+ or CD8+ T cells sorted from blood, obtained in a trial of the OX40 agonist ivuxolimab. J is TRBJ2-5 and V is TRBV5-1; D remains ambiguous. The CDR3 DNA follows: TGCGCCAGCAGCTTTGGCCACAGCCCCCAAGAGACCCAGTACTTC. The encoded protein is CASSFGHSPQETQYF.